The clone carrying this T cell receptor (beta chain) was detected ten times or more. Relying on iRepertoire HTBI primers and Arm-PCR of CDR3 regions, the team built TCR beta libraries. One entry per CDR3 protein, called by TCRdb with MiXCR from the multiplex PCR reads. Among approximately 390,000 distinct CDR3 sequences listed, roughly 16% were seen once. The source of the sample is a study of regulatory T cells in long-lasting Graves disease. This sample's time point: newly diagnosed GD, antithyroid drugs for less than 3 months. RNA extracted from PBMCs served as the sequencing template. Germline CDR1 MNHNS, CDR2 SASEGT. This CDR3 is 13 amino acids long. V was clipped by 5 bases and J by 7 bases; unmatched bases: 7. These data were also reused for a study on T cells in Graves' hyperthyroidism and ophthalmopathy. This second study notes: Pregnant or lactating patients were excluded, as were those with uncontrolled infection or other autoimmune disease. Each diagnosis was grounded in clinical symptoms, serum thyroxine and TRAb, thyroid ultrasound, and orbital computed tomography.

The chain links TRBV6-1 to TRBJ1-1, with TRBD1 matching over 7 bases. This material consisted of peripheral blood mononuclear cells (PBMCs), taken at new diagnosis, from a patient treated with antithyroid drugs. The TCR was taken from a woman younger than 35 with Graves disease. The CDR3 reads CASSPRTGGEAFF. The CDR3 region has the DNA TGTGCCAGCAGTCCAAGGACAGGAGGTGAAGCTTTCTTT.